This T cell receptor (beta chain) originates from a study of blood T cells in healthy people across ages. Whole-study results and caveats: With naive T cell percentage, TCR beta diversity showed a strong correlation.

It was with a sample-barcoded 5' primer and a J-beta primer mix that a second PCR of roughly 6 to 12 cycles was run. Individual samples furnished no less than 2.5 million CDR3-containing paired-end reads apiece. TCRdb re-called the 5' RACE reads through MiXCR, storing one row per CDR3 protein. Found here are fewer than 1,000,000 distinct CDR3 sequences, roughly 46% of them singletons; the top ten hold 15% to 20%. This CDR3 contains 15 residues. Looked up from germline, CDR1 is SGHRS and CDR2 is YFSETQ. On this clonotype itself: As yet, its antigen is unknown. This may come from a read error, since a much larger clone is one base off.

This chain joins TRBV5-1 and TRBJ1-5; no clear D. The receptor's source is a man older than 75 in good health. What was sequenced was blood. In DNA, the CDR3 is TGCGCCAGCAGCTTGGATGACGGTTACAATCAGCCCCGGCATTTT. Translated, it gives CASSLDDGYNQPRHF.